Below are 26 T cell receptor beta chains sequenced from a single sample in a study of cytomegalovirus exposure and HLA in healthy donors. Researchers ran the PCR with 60 Vbeta and 13 Jbeta primers. Assay: immunoSEQ multiplex PCR; the TCRdb copy retains only in-frame clones and omits some. The sample contains roughly 200,000 clones, around 75% of which appear only once. What was sequenced was PBMCs. Receptor source: a male donor in good health and CMV-seronegative.

This clone appeared a single time. The genes are TRBV7-6 and TRBJ2-5, with D unclear. Deletions cut 0 bases from V and 4 bases from J, with 3 bases between. Germline V lookup: CDR1 SGHVS, CDR2 FNYEAQ. The CDR3 loop spans 12 amino acids. CDR3 protein: CASSLARETQYF. CDR3 bases: TGTGCCAGCAGCTTAGCGCGAGAGACCCAGTACTTC.

The chain uses TRBV6-5 and TRBJ1-6; D is unresolved. The CDR3 is made up of 14 amino acids. The V gene's germline CDR1 is MNHEY and CDR2 SVGAGI. Between the trimmed V and J ends, which lost 4 bases and 0 bases, there was a span of 4 bases. In DNA form, the CDR3 reads TGTGCCAGCAGTTGGAGCTCCTATAATTCACCCCTCCACTTT. Amino acids: CASSWSSYNSPLHF.

Details on this clone: Additional DNA sequences in this sample encode the identical CDR3. V usage is TRBV11-2 and J usage is TRBJ2-7; D not resolved. Per the germline V gene, CDR1 is SGHAT and CDR2 is FQNNGV. V was shortened by 5 bases and J by 0 bases, with 5 bases between the two germline ends. The CDR3 sequence is 12 residues long. This CDR3 is CASSLSSYEQYF. The CDR3 DNA is TGTGCCAGCAGCCTTAGCTCCTACGAGCAGTACTTC.

This rearrangement joins TRBV19 to TRBJ2-7; 9 bases are a match to TRBD1. The CDR3 contains 14 residues. Trimming removed 10 bases from V and 5 bases from J; junction bases left unmatched: 12. Germline CDR1 reads LNHDA; CDR2 reads SQIVND (reference sequence). The CDR3 here is CATKGTGLGNEQYF. CDR3 bases: TGTGCCACCAAAGGGACAGGGCTGGGGAACGAGCAGTACTTC.

J is TRBJ1-2 and V is TRBV19; TRBD1 might be the D (6 bases). V lost 5 bases to trimming and J lost 7 bases, with 23 bases between them. From germline, CDR1 is LNHDA and CDR2 SQIVND (reference sequence). CDR3 length: 16 residues. Here the CDR3 reads CASSPWNTQGYSGYTF. DNA for the CDR3: TGTGCCAGTAGTCCGTGGAACACCCAGGGGTATAGTGGCTACACCTTC.

This clone was observed a single time. The genes are TRBV15 and TRBJ1-2, with 7 nucleotides matching TRBD1. V gave up 2 bases and J gave up 0 bases; unmatched junction bases: 6. The CDR3 extends over 16 amino acids. CDR1 and CDR2 (germline): LNHNV, YYDKDF (reference sequence). The CDR3 region has the DNA TGTGCCACCAGCAGATCTCGGGACAGCGCTAACTATGGCTACACCTTC. Amino acid sequence: CATSRSRDSANYGYTF.

A word on this clone: At one boundary the junction diverges from the germline segment, which might be a read error. This chain connects TRBV4-3 to TRBJ1-2, with 9 bases identical to TRBD1. The CDR3 spans 15 residues. Germline CDR1 LGHNA, CDR2 YSLEER. CDR3 DNA: TGCGCCAGCAGCCGGGGGGACAGGGACCTATATGGCCACACCTTC. Protein product: CASSRGDRDLYGHTF.

This sequence joins TRBV30 and TRBJ2-5, with 9 bases fitting TRBD1. Germline lookup yields CDR1 GTSNPN and CDR2 SVGIG (reference sequence). The trim removed 2 bases at V and 8 bases at J, leaving 3 bases unmatched. The CDR3 spans 12 residues. CDR3 sequence: CAWSWTGDTQYF. CDR3 sequence (DNA): TGTGCCTGGAGTTGGACAGGGGACACCCAGTACTTC.

The CDR3 DNA sequence: TGTGCCAGCAGCCTCACAGATACGCAGTATTTT. This codes for CASSLTDTQYF. The gene calls are TRBV5-6 and TRBJ2-3, with D uncertain. The V gene lost 4 bases and the J gene lost 2 bases, with 2 bases spanning the gap. This CDR3 region has 11 residues. Germline-derived CDR1 and CDR2 are SGHDT and YYEEEE.

The chain is built from TRBV9 and TRBJ2-3; 8 nucleotides line up with TRBD1. Losses at the gene ends were 3 bases for V and 6 bases for J; bases not matched to a gene: 9. Germline CDR1 SGDLS, CDR2 YYNGEE. The CDR3 has 15 amino acids. The CDR3 DNA reads TGTGCCAGCAGCGCTAGCAGGACAGGGTGGGATACGCAGTATTTT. Residues: CASSASRTGWDTQYF.

This clone was seen more than once but under ten times. The V call is TRBV7-8, the J call TRBJ1-6; unclear D gene. The CDR3 has 12 residues. CDR1 is SGHVS and CDR2 is FQNEAQ in the germline V gene. Trimming pared 5 bases from V and 11 bases from J, leaving 10 bases between. The CDR3 is CASSASTAPLHF. CDR3 DNA: TGTGCCAGCAGCGCATCCACAGCACCCCTCCACTTT.

This clone has only a few counts. This chain links TRBV19 with TRBJ1-1, with TRBD1 matching over 8 bases. The CDR3 has 16 residues. Germline CDR1 reads LNHDA; CDR2 reads SQIVND (reference sequence). The ends lost 3 bases at V and 5 bases at J; junction bases unmatched: 11. The CDR3 coding sequence is TGTGCCAGTAGTATCCTCCAGGGGGCGTTAGGGACTGAAGCTTTCTTT. It yields the protein CASSILQGALGTEAFF. The variable domain in full, with the rest retrieved from reference TRBV19 and TRBJ1-1, is DGGITQSPKYLFRKEGQNVTLSCEQNLNHDAMYWYRQDPGQGLRLIYYSQIVNDFQKGDIAEGYSVSREKKESFPLTVTSAQKNPTAFYLCASSILQGALGTEAFFGQGTRLTVV.

This clone was counted only a few times. The chain is built from TRBV9 and TRBJ1-1; D call uncertain. CDR1 and CDR2 (germline): SGDLS, YYNGEE. Deletions cut 0 bases from V and 4 bases from J, with 16 bases between. The CDR3 consists of 16 residues. CDR3 nucleotide sequence: TGTGCCAGCAGCGTAGGCGTGGGCCGGGGAGGCACTGAAGCTTTCTTT. Translating it yields CASSVGVGRGGTEAFF.

Many counts were recorded for this clone. The chain uses TRBV7-2 and TRBJ2-1; TRBD2 agrees at 9 bases. V was clipped by 7 bases and J by 4 bases; unmatched bases: 5. The CDR3 runs 14 residues. Germline V lookup: CDR1 SGHTA, CDR2 FQGNSA. The CDR3 DNA reads as TGTGCCAGCACCGCTAGCGGGACTTACAATGAGCAGTTCTTC. It specifies CASTASGTYNEQFF.

The rearrangement links TRBV6-6 to TRBJ2-3; D remains ambiguous. This CDR3 has 15 amino acids. The germline V gene has CDR1 MNHNY and CDR2 SVGAGI (reference sequence). Trimming removed 2 bases at V and 0 bases at J, with 9 bases between. The DNA of the CDR3 is TGTGCCAGCAGTTACGTCTCCTCTAGCACAGATACGCAGTATTTT. Its protein is CASSYVSSSTDTQYF.

This clone was seen just once. The J gene is TRBJ1-5, the V gene TRBV6-6; D gene uncertain. The CDR3 runs to 14 residues. Germline-derived CDR1 and CDR2 are MNHNY and SVGAGI (reference sequence). The V and J ends lost 4 bases and 8 bases respectively, with 15 bases between them. The CDR3 region is CASSSRPALKPQHF. The CDR3 nucleotides read TGTGCCAGCAGTTCTAGACCCGCTCTTAAGCCCCAGCATTTT.

The chain is built from TRBV27 and TRBJ2-1; the match to TRBD2 covers 7 bases. V dropped 4 bases and J dropped 0; count of bases not matched to a gene: 3. The CDR3 has 15 amino acids. CDR1 and CDR2 from the germline V gene are MNHEY and SMNVEV (reference sequence). The CDR3: CASSSSGNSYNEQFF. The CDR3 DNA sequence: TGTGCCAGCAGTTCTAGCGGCAACTCCTACAATGAGCAGTTCTTC.

The chain joins TRBV2 to TRBJ2-1; D possibly corresponds to TRBD1 (6 bases). With 4 bases removed from V and 10 bases from J, the gap between germline ends came to 11 bases. The CDR3 loop spans 12 amino acids. Germline CDR1 is SNHLY and CDR2 is FYNNEI. CDR3 residues: CASSAIGTEQFF. The CDR3 nucleotides read TGTGCCAGCAGTGCTATCGGGACAGAGCAGTTCTTC.

The V gene is TRBV9, the J gene TRBJ2-3; 9 nucleotides match TRBD2. Losses at the gene ends were 5 bases for V and 4 bases for J; bases not matched to a gene: 5. The CDR3 extends over 14 amino acids. The germline V gene encodes CDR1 SGDLS and CDR2 YYNGEE. Here the CDR3 reads CASSFSGSPDTQYF. The CDR3 DNA follows: TGTGCCAGCAGTTTTAGCGGGAGCCCAGATACGCAGTATTTT.

The V call is TRBV25-1, the J call TRBJ1-4; 12 nucleotides line up with TRBD1. This CDR3 region has 14 residues. V shed 6 bases and J 12 bases; nucleotides not matched to a gene: 8. Germline V gives CDR1 MGHDK, CDR2 SYGVNS. The CDR3 bases are TGTGCCAGCAGCGCTGGGACAGGGGGCTCCCAACTGTTTTTT. It translates to CASSAGTGGSQLFF.

V and J are TRBV4-3 and TRBJ2-3; 14 nucleotides match TRBD2. Per the germline V gene, CDR1 is LGHNA and CDR2 is YSLEER. CDR3 size: 16 residues. J was trimmed by 4 bases and V by 2 bases; bases with no gene match: 2. CDR3 DNA sequence: TGCGCCAGCAGCCAACCGGGACTAGCGGGAGCAGATACGCAGTATTTT. It codes for CASSQPGLAGADTQYF.

The chain employs TRBV7-6 and TRBJ2-1; D is possibly TRBD1 (6 bases). Germline V gene data show CDR1 as SGHVS and CDR2 as FNYEAQ. V was cut by 3 bases and J by 0 bases, with 9 bases left in between. The CDR3 sequence is 15 residues long. The CDR3, as DNA: TGTGCCAGCAGCTTGCAGGGGAGCTCCTACAATGAGCAGTTCTTC. It codes for CASSLQGSSYNEQFF.

This clone has a single count. V usage is TRBV4-1 and J usage is TRBJ2-2, with D maybe TRBD2 (5 bases). Trimming cost V 4 bases and J 7 bases, with 10 bases left between them. This CDR3 has 13 residues. CDR1 MGHRA and CDR2 YSYEKL come from the germline V gene. The CDR3, as DNA: TGCGCCAGCAGCCCCGACGCGGGCGGGGAGCTGTTTTTT. This translates into CASSPDAGGELFF.

The CDR3 sequence: CASRRMWREGDTQYF. CDR3 nucleotides: TGTGCCAGCAGACGGATGTGGCGGGAGGGAGATACGCAGTATTTT. The rearrangement uses TRBV2 and TRBJ2-3, with TRBD2 matching over 9 bases. The length of the CDR3 is 15 residues. Germline V lookup: CDR1 SNHLY, CDR2 FYNNEI. The V and J ends lost 6 bases and 5 bases, in that order; junction bases with no gene match: 9.

The chain couples TRBV7-3 to TRBJ2-7; TRBD1 matches 8 bases. Losses at the gene ends were 5 bases for V and 3 bases for J; bases not matched to a gene: 9. Per the germline V gene, CDR1 is SGHTA and CDR2 is FQGTGA. This CDR3 comprises 15 residues. CDR3: CASSIQGGADYEQYF. CDR3 sequence (DNA): TGTGCCAGCAGCATACAGGGGGGAGCAGACTACGAGCAGTACTTC. The variable domain in full, with the rest retrieved from reference TRBV7-3 and TRBJ2-7, is GAGVSQTPSNKVTEKGKYVELRCDPISGHTALYWYRQSLGQGPEFLIYFQGTGAADDSGLPNDRFFAVRPEGSVSTLKIQRTERGDSAVYLCASSIQGGADYEQYFGPGTRLTVT.

The rearrangement uses TRBV6-6 and TRBJ2-1; 10 bases are shared with TRBD2. This CDR3 is built from 16 residues. Germline loops: CDR1 MNHNY, CDR2 SVGAGI (reference sequence). V shed 5 bases and J 8 bases; nucleotides not matched to a gene: 12. In nucleotides, the CDR3 is TGTGCCAGCAGTCTCATCGGTAGCGGGGGGTTTCATGAGCAGTTCTTC. Protein: CASSLIGSGGFHEQFF.